These T cell receptor beta chains were read from a single sample in a study of blood T cell repertoires in COVID-19. The data were produced by immunoSEQ multiplex PCR, yet TCRdb's version contains in-frame clones alone and is incomplete. The sample has some 110,000 clones; around 86% are singletons. The material sequenced was peripheral blood. These receptors were taken from a man aged 50 or older with acute or convalescent COVID-19. Each CDR3 is given with its conserved first and last residue. D genes are given only for firm matches. Clone size appears in some rows only: once, few, many, or a class for an expanded clone.

d_call: TRBD1; cdr3_length: 14; v_call: TRBV10-3; clone_size: .; j_call: TRBJ1-2; cdr3_aa: CAISESDRDSGYTF; cdr3_nt: TGTGCCATCAGTGAGTCGGACAGGGACAGTGGCTACACCTTC
d_call: TRBD1; cdr3_length: 16; v_call: TRBV6-6; clone_size: .; j_call: TRBJ1-5; cdr3_aa: CASSLYGQGEHQPQHF; cdr3_nt: TGTGCCAGCAGTCTCTATGGACAGGGGGAGCATCAGCCCCAGCATTTT
d_call: TRBD2; cdr3_length: 14; v_call: TRBV2; clone_size: .; j_call: TRBJ2-5; cdr3_aa: CASSELAGGETQYF; cdr3_nt: TGTGCCAGCAGTGAACTAGCGGGAGGTGAGACCCAGTACTTC
d_call: TRBD1; cdr3_length: 13; v_call: TRBV6-5; clone_size: .; j_call: TRBJ1-1; cdr3_aa: CASSGTGSAEAFF; cdr3_nt: TGTGCCAGCAGCGGGACAGGGTCGGCTGAAGCTTTCTTT
d_call: TRBD1; cdr3_length: 16; v_call: TRBV12-5; clone_size: once; j_call: TRBJ1-3; cdr3_aa: CASGLIQGASGNTIYF; cdr3_nt: TGTGCTAGTGGTTTGATACAGGGGGCCTCTGGAAACACCATATATTTT
d_call: TRBD1; cdr3_length: 15; v_call: TRBV2; clone_size: .; j_call: TRBJ2-7; cdr3_aa: CASSAGQGPLYEQYF; cdr3_nt: TGTGCCAGCAGCGCCGGACAGGGCCCCCTCTACGAGCAGTACTTC
d_call: TRBD1; cdr3_length: 14; v_call: TRBV27; clone_size: .; j_call: TRBJ2-7; cdr3_aa: CASSTGTGAYEQYF; cdr3_nt: TGTGCCAGCTCAACCGGGACAGGGGCCTACGAGCAGTACTTC
d_call: .; cdr3_length: 14; v_call: TRBV5-8; clone_size: .; j_call: TRBJ1-2; cdr3_aa: CASSSRVKIYGYTF; cdr3_nt: TGTGCCAGCAGCTCCAGGGTAAAGATCTATGGCTACACCTTC
d_call: TRBD1; cdr3_length: 14; v_call: TRBV7-8; clone_size: .; j_call: TRBJ2-7; cdr3_aa: CASSLQGASYEQYF; cdr3_nt: TGTGCCAGCAGCCTGCAGGGGGCCTCCTACGAGCAGTACTTC
d_call: .; cdr3_length: 12; v_call: TRBV19; clone_size: .; j_call: TRBJ1-4; cdr3_aa: CASTLRGEKLFF; cdr3_nt: TGTGCCAGCACCCTCCGGGGTGAAAAACTGTTTTTT
d_call: TRBD2; cdr3_length: 16; v_call: TRBV13; clone_size: .; j_call: TRBJ2-1; cdr3_aa: CASSLVGLAGANEQFF; cdr3_nt: TGTGCCAGCAGCTTAGTGGGACTAGCGGGAGCAAATGAGCAGTTCTTC
d_call: TRBD1; cdr3_length: 15; v_call: TRBV5-1; clone_size: .; j_call: TRBJ2-2; cdr3_aa: CASSLAGQGAGELFF; cdr3_nt: TGCGCCAGCAGCTTGGCCGGACAGGGGGCTGGGGAGCTGTTTTTT
d_call: .; cdr3_length: 12; v_call: TRBV2; clone_size: few; j_call: TRBJ1-1; cdr3_aa: CASSRQNTEAFF; cdr3_nt: TGTGCCAGCAGTAGACAGAACACTGAAGCTTTCTTT
d_call: TRBD1; cdr3_length: 13; v_call: TRBV11-2; clone_size: few; j_call: TRBJ2-5; cdr3_aa: CASSRDREETQYF; cdr3_nt: TGTGCCAGCAGCCGGGACAGGGAAGAGACCCAGTACTTC
d_call: TRBD2; cdr3_length: 16; v_call: TRBV19; clone_size: .; j_call: TRBJ2-5; cdr3_aa: CASSIGRLAYGETQYF; cdr3_nt: TGTGCCAGTAGTATTGGTCGACTAGCTTATGGAGAGACCCAGTACTTC
d_call: TRBD1; cdr3_length: 19; v_call: TRBV28; clone_size: .; j_call: TRBJ1-4; cdr3_aa: CASSSVRLGQGAFNEKLFF; cdr3_nt: TGTGCCAGCAGTTCGGTTCGCTTAGGGCAGGGGGCTTTTAATGAAAAACTGTTTTTT
d_call: .; cdr3_length: 13; v_call: TRBV29-1; clone_size: .; j_call: TRBJ2-3; cdr3_aa: CSVEGRHTDTQYF; cdr3_nt: TGCAGCGTTGAAGGCAGGCACACAGATACGCAGTATTTT
d_call: TRBD1; cdr3_length: 15; v_call: TRBV5-8; clone_size: .; j_call: TRBJ2-7; cdr3_aa: CASSRWTGPSYEQYF; cdr3_nt: TGTGCCAGCAGCCGGTGGACAGGGCCATCCTACGAGCAGTACTTC
d_call: .; cdr3_length: 16; v_call: TRBV4-1; clone_size: .; j_call: TRBJ2-7; cdr3_aa: CASSQDSGTPGYEQYF; cdr3_nt: TGCGCCAGCAGCCAAGATTCGGGGACTCCGGGATACGAGCAGTACTTC
d_call: .; cdr3_length: 15; v_call: TRBV5-4; clone_size: few; j_call: TRBJ2-2; cdr3_aa: CASSAGTESVRELFF; cdr3_nt: TGTGCCAGCAGCGCGGGGACCGAAAGTGTTCGGGAGCTGTTTTTT
d_call: TRBD2; cdr3_length: 13; v_call: TRBV12-3/TRBV12-4; clone_size: .; j_call: TRBJ2-5; cdr3_aa: CASSPGAGETQYF; cdr3_nt: TGTGCCAGCAGTCCCGGAGCGGGGGAGACCCAGTACTTC
d_call: TRBD1; cdr3_length: 16; v_call: TRBV28; clone_size: .; j_call: TRBJ2-7; cdr3_aa: CASSLRQGTVDYEQYF; cdr3_nt: TGTGCCAGCAGTTTAAGACAGGGAACCGTGGACTACGAGCAGTACTTC
d_call: TRBD1; cdr3_length: 14; v_call: TRBV6-5; clone_size: .; j_call: TRBJ2-3; cdr3_aa: CASRKQGATDTQYF; cdr3_nt: TGTGCCAGCAGAAAACAGGGGGCTACAGATACGCAGTATTTT
d_call: TRBD1; cdr3_length: 15; v_call: TRBV28; clone_size: .; j_call: TRBJ1-6; cdr3_aa: CASSLPGQGESPLHF; cdr3_nt: TGTGCCAGCAGTTTACCGGGACAGGGGGAATCACCCCTCCACTTT
d_call: .; cdr3_length: 14; v_call: TRBV6-2/TRBV6-3; clone_size: few; j_call: TRBJ1-5; cdr3_aa: CASSFGNSNQPQHF; cdr3_nt: TGTGCCAGCAGTTTCGGGAATAGCAATCAGCCCCAGCATTTT
d_call: TRBD1; cdr3_length: 13; v_call: TRBV10-3; clone_size: .; j_call: TRBJ1-4; cdr3_aa: CAATQGASEKLFF; cdr3_nt: TGTGCCGCCACACAGGGGGCTAGTGAAAAACTGTTTTTT
d_call: TRBD2; cdr3_length: 15; v_call: TRBV28; clone_size: .; j_call: TRBJ2-1; cdr3_aa: CASSLAGGSYNEQFF; cdr3_nt: TGTGCCAGCAGCTTAGCGGGAGGCTCCTACAATGAGCAGTTCTTC
d_call: TRBD2; cdr3_length: 20; v_call: TRBV7-3; clone_size: .; j_call: TRBJ2-2; cdr3_aa: CASSPIGRASGGADTGELFF; cdr3_nt: TGTGCCAGCAGCCCCATCGGGCGGGCTAGCGGGGGGGCCGACACCGGGGAGCTGTTTTTT
d_call: TRBD1; cdr3_length: 15; v_call: TRBV7-8; clone_size: once; j_call: TRBJ1-3; cdr3_aa: CASSLGQGAGNTIYF; cdr3_nt: TGTGCCAGCAGCTTAGGACAGGGGGCTGGAAACACCATATATTTT
d_call: .; cdr3_length: 16; v_call: TRBV2; clone_size: .; j_call: TRBJ2-3; cdr3_aa: CASSESRPYSSDTQYF; cdr3_nt: TGTGCCAGCAGTGAAAGCCGTCCTTATTCATCGGATACGCAGTATTTT
d_call: TRBD2; cdr3_length: 17; v_call: TRBV18; clone_size: .; j_call: TRBJ2-7; cdr3_aa: CASSPQGLAGGSREQYF; cdr3_nt: TGTGCCAGCTCACCACAGGGACTAGCGGGAGGGTCACGCGAGCAGTACTTC
d_call: .; cdr3_length: 15; v_call: TRBV7-6; clone_size: .; j_call: TRBJ2-1; cdr3_aa: CASSGPGVLGNEQFF; cdr3_nt: TGTGCCAGCAGCGGCCCGGGGGTCTTGGGGAATGAGCAGTTCTTC
d_call: .; cdr3_length: 11; v_call: TRBV12-3/TRBV12-4; clone_size: once; j_call: TRBJ1-4; cdr3_aa: CASARGPKLFF; cdr3_nt: TGTGCCAGCGCCCGAGGGCCAAAACTGTTTTTT
d_call: TRBD2; cdr3_length: 14; v_call: TRBV3-1/TRBV3-2; clone_size: .; j_call: TRBJ2-3; cdr3_aa: CASSQARLAGSQYF; cdr3_nt: TGTGCCAGCAGCCAAGCTCGGCTAGCGGGGTCTCAGTATTTT
d_call: TRBD1; cdr3_length: 14; v_call: TRBV18; clone_size: .; j_call: TRBJ2-7; cdr3_aa: CASSLPGQNYEQYF; cdr3_nt: TGTGCCAGCTCTCTCCCGGGACAGAACTACGAGCAGTACTTC
d_call: TRBD1; cdr3_length: 15; v_call: TRBV2; clone_size: .; j_call: TRBJ2-6; cdr3_aa: CASSSQGAGANVLTF; cdr3_nt: TGTGCCAGCAGTTCCCAGGGGGCTGGGGCCAACGTCCTGACTTTC